Only a few counts were recorded for the clone carrying this TCR beta chain. CDR1 is LGHDT, CDR2 YNNKEL, per germline (reference sequence). Trimming removed 1 base from V and 0 bases from J, with 6 bases in between. The CDR3 covers 14 residues. This sample is part of a study of T cells after yellow fever vaccination. 5'RACE template switching generated TCR cDNA, adding a universal primer site and UMIs. Using its own MiXCR run on the 5' RACE reads, TCRdb lists one record per CDR3 protein. The sample holds 120,000 or so distinct CDR3 sequences; roughly 15% are singletons and the top ten take roughly 47%.

Sequencing was performed on CD8+ T cells sorted from PBMCs, taken 5 days after the yellow fever booster vaccination. The sequence came from a man aged 18-30 years who received the YFV17D yellow fever vaccine. J is TRBJ1-1 and V is TRBV3-1; no definite D call. DNA for the CDR3: TGTGCCAGCAGCCAAGTGACCCTGAACACTGAAGCTTTCTTT. Protein product: CASSQVTLNTEAFF.